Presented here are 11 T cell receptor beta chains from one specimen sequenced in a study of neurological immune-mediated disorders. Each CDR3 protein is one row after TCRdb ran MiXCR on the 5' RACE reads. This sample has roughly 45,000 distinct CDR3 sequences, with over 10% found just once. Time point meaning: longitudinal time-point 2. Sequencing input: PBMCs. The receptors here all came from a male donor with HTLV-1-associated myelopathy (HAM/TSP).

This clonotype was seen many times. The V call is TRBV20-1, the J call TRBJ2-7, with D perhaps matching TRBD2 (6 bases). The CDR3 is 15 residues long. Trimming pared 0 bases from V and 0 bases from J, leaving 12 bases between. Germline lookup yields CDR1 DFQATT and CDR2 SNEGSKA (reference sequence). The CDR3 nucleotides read TGCAGTGCTAGAGATTGGAGTAGCGGCTCCTACGAGCAGTACTTC. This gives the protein CSARDWSSGSYEQYF.

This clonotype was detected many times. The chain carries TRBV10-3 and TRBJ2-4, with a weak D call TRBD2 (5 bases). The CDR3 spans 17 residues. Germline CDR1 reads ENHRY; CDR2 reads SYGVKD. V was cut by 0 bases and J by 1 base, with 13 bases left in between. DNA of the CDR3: TGTGCCATCAGTGAGTCGTGGCGACGAGGGGCCAAAAACATTCAGTACTTC. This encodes CAISESWRRGAKNIQYF.

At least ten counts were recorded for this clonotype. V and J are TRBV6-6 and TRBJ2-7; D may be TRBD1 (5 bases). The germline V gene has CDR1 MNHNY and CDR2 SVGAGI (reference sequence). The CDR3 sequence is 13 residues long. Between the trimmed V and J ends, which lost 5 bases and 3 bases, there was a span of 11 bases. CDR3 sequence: CASSPDTYYEQYF. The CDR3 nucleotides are TGTGCCAGCAGTCCGGACACCTACTACGAGCAGTACTTC.

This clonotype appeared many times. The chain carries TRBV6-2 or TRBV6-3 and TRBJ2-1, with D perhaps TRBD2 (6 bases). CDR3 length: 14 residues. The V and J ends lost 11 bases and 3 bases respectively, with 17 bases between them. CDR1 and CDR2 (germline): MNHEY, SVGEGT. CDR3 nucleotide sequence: TGTGCCGGCTCCGGGACTTCGCTCTACAATGAGCAGTTCTTC. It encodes CAGSGTSLYNEQFF.

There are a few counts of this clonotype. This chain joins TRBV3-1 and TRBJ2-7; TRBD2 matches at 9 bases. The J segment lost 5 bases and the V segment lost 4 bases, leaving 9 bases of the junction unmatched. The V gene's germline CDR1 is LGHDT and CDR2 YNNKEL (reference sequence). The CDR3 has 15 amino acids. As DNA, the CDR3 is TGTGCCAGCAGCCCATGGACTAGCGATACCAACGAGCAGTACTTC. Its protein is CASSPWTSDTNEQYF.

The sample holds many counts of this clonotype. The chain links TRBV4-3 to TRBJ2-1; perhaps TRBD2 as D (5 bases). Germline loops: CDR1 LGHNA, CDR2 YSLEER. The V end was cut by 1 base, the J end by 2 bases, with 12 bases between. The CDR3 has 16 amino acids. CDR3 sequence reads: CASSQAQRITYNEQFF. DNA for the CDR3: TGCGCCAGCAGCCAAGCCCAGCGGATCACCTACAATGAGCAGTTCTTC.

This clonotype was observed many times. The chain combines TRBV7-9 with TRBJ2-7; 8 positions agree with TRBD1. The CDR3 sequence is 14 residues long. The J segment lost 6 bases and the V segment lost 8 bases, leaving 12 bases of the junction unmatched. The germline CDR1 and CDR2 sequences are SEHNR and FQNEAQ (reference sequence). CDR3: CASRDLPGGGEQYF. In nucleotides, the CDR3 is TGTGCCAGCCGAGATCTCCCAGGGGGCGGCGAGCAGTACTTC.

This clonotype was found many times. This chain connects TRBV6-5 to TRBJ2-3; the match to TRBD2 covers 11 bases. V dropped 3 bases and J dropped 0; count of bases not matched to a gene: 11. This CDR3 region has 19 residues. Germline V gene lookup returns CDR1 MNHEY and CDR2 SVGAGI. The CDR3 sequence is CASSYGSLAGGPSTDTQYF. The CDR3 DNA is TGTGCCAGCAGTTATGGAAGTCTAGCGGGGGGCCCTAGCACAGATACGCAGTATTTT.

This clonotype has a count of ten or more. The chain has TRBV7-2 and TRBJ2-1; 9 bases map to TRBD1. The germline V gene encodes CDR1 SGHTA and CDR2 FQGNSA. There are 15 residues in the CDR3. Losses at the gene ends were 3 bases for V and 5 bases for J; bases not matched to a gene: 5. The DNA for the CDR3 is TGTGCCAGCAGCTTGGACAGGGGTGGCCACAATGAGCAGTTCTTC. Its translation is CASSLDRGGHNEQFF.

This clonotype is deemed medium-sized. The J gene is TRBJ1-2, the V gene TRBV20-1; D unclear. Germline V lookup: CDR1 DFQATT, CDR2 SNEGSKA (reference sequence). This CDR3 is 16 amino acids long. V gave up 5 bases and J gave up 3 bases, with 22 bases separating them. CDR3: CSALTLDGSRDYGYTF. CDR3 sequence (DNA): TGCAGTGCTCTTACCTTAGACGGATCAAGGGACTATGGCTACACCTTC.

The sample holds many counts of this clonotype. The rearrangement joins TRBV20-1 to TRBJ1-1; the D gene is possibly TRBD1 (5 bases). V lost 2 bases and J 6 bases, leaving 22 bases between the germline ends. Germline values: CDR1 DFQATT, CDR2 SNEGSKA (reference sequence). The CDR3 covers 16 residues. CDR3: CSARFLGTIPSSEAFF. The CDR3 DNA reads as TGCAGTGCTAGATTTTTAGGGACGATACCCTCGTCTGAAGCTTTCTTT.